The T cell receptor (beta chain) described here comes from a study of blood T cell repertoires in COVID-19. Study details: Sites in the United States, Italy and Spain provided acute and convalescent COVID-19 samples.

In the original processing: Reference gene primer amplification yielded estimated nucleated cell counts. Clones were read by immunoSEQ multiplex PCR, and TCRdb kept only the in-frame ones, dropping some. Clone size and V and J calls were adopted from that table, with D and trimming inferred from the DNA. Of 150,000 to 200,000 clones listed, over 80% are singletons. There are 14 residues in the CDR3. Germline V gives CDR1 SEHNR, CDR2 FQNEAQ (reference sequence). Between the trimmed V and J ends, which lost 5 bases and 3 bases, there was a span of 11 bases. The chain couples TRBV7-9 to TRBJ1-5; tentatively, D is TRBD1 (6 bases). Sequences were obtained from PBMCs or T cells enriched from blood (not recorded which). The origin of this receptor is a woman in her sixties who had recovered from COVID-19. The CDR3: CASSPDSFNQPQHF. The CDR3 region has the DNA TGTGCCAGCAGCCCGGACAGCTTCAATCAGCCCCAGCATTTT.